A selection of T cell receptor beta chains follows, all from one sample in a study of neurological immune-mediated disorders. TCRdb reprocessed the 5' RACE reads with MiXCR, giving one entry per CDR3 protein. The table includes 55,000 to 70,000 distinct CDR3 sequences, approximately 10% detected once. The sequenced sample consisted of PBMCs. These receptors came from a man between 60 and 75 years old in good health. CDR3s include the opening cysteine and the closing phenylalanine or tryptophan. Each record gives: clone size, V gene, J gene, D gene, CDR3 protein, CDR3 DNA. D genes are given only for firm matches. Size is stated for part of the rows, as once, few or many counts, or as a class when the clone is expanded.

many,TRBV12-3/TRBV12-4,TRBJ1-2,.,CAIEGVTSGYTF,TGTGCCATTGAGGGGGTTACTAGTGGCTACACCTTC
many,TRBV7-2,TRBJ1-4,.,CASSLVSPPDEKLFF,TGTGCCAGCAGCTTAGTCTCCCCCCCCGATGAAAAACTGTTTTTT
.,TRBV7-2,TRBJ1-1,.,CAGSARGEGANTEAFF,TGTGCCGGCAGCGCCCGGGGAGAGGGCGCGAACACTGAAGCTTTCTTT
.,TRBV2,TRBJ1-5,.,CASSRDVLNQPQHF,TGTGCCAGCAGCCGGGACGTACTTAATCAGCCCCAGCATTTT
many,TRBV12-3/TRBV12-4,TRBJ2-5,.,CASSWGQGGQETQYF,TGTGCCAGCAGTTGGGGCCAGGGGGGGCAAGAGACCCAGTACTTC
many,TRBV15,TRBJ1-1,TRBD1,CATIRQGQRNTEAFF,TGTGCCACCATAAGACAGGGCCAAAGGAACACTGAAGCTTTCTTT
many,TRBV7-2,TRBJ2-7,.,CASSDKWGPSSYEQYF,TGTGCCAGCAGCGACAAGTGGGGACCTAGCTCCTACGAGCAGTACTTC
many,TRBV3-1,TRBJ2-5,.,CASRSGNGETQYF,TGTGCCAGCAGGTCGGGCAATGGGGAGACCCAGTACTTC
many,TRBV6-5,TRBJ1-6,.,CASSYTNSPLHF,TGTGCCAGCAGTTATACGAATTCACCCCTCCACTTT
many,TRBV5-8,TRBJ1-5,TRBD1,CASRRDRARNQPQHF,TGTGCCAGCAGACGCGACAGGGCTCGGAATCAGCCCCAGCATTTT
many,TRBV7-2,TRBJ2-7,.,CASSYEYEQYF,TGTGCCAGCAGTTACGAATACGAGCAGTACTTC
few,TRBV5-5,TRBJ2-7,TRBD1,CASSRGQGPTYEQYF,TGTGCCAGCAGCCGCGGACAGGGACCTACCTACGAGCAGTACTTC
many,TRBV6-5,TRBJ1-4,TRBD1,CASNKKGQGNEKLFF,TGTGCCAGCAACAAAAAGGGACAGGGGAATGAAAAACTGTTTTTT
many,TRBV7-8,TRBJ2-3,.,CASRTSTDTQYF,TGTGCCAGCAGGACTAGCACAGATACGCAGTATTTT
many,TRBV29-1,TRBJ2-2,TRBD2,CSVERGANTGELFF,TGCAGCGTTGAGCGGGGGGCGAACACCGGGGAGCTGTTTTTT
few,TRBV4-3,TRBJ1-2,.,CASSHEQAINGYTF,TGCGCCAGCAGCCATGAACAGGCCATAAATGGCTACACCTTC
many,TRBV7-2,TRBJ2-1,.,CASSLTEKHYNEQFF,TGTGCCAGCAGCTTAACGGAAAAACATTACAATGAGCAGTTCTTC
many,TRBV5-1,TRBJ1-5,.,CASSLTGTDQPQHF,TGCGCCAGCAGCTTGACAGGGACCGATCAGCCCCAGCATTTT
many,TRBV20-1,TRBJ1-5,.,CSARDQYPGQPQHF,TGCAGTGCTAGAGATCAATACCCAGGACAGCCCCAGCATTTT
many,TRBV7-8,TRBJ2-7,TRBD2,CASRQEKGAGYEQYF,TGTGCCAGCAGGCAGGAAAAGGGAGCGGGGTACGAGCAGTACTTC
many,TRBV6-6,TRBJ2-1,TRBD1,CASNPGTELQFF,TGTGCCAGCAACCCCGGGACAGAGTTGCAGTTCTTC
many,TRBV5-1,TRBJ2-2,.,CASSFIAGNTGELFF,TGCGCCAGCAGCTTTATCGCAGGAAACACCGGGGAGCTGTTTTTT
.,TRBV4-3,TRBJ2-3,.,CASSQEYTDSDTQYF,TGCGCCAGCAGCCAAGAATACACAGATTCAGATACGCAGTATTTT
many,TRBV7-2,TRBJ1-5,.,CASSLGRSNQPQHF,TGTGCCAGCAGCCTGGGACGGTCGAATCAGCCCCAGCATTTT